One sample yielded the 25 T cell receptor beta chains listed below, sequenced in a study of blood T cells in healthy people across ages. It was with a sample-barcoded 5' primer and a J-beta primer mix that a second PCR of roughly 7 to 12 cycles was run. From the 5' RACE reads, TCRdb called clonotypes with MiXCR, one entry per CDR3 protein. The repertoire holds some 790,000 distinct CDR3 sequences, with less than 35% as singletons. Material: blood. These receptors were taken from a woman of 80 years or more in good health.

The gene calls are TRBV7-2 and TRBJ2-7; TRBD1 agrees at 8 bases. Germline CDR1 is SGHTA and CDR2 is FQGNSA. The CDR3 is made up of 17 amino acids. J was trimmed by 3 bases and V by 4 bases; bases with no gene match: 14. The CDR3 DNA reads TGTGCCAGCAGCTCAGCAGCCGGGACAGGTTTTCACTACGAGCAGTACTTC. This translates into CASSSAAGTGFHYEQYF.

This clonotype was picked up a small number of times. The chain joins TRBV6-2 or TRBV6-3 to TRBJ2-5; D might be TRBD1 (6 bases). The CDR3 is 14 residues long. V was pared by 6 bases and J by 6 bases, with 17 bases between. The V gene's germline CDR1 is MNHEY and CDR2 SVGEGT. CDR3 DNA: TGTGCCAGCAGACCGCCACAGGGCCTCAAGACCCAGTACTTC. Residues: CASRPPQGLKTQYF.

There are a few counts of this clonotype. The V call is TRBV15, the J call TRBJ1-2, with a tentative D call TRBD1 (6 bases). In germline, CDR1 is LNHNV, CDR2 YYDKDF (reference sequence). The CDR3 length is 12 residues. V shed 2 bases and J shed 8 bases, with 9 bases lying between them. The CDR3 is CATSRQGLGYTF. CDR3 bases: TGTGCCACCAGCAGACAGGGGTTGGGCTACACCTTC.

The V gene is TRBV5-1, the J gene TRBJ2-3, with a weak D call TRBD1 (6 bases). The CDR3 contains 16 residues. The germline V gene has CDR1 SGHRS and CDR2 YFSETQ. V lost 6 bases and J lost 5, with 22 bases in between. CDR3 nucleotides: TGCGCCAGCACGGGTCGAAAGGGGGATGGCGTAGATACGCAGTATTTT. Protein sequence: CASTGRKGDGVDTQYF.

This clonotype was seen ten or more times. The CDR3, as DNA: TGTGCCAGCAGCGCCCTAACTAGCATCTACGAGCAGTACTTC. The encoded protein is CASSALTSIYEQYF. This sequence joins TRBV7-2 and TRBJ2-7; D is perhaps TRBD2 (6 bases). V was trimmed by 5 bases and J by 3 bases, leaving 14 bases between them. Looked up from germline, CDR1 is SGHTA and CDR2 is FQGNSA. The CDR3 covers 14 residues.

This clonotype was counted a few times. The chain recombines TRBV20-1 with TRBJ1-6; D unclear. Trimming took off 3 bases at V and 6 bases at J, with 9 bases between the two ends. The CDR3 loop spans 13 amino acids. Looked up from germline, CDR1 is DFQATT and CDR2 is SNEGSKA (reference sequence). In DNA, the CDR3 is TGCAGTGCTAGGGCCGAAGCTAATTCACCCCTCCACTTT. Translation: CSARAEANSPLHF.

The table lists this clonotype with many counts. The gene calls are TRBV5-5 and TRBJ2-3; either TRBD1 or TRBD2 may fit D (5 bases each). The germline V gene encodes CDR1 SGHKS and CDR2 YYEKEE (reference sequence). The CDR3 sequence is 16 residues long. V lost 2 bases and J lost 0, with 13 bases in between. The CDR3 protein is CASSFVRGSSTDTQYF. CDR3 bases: TGTGCCAGCAGCTTTGTACGGGGCTCTAGCACAGATACGCAGTATTTT.

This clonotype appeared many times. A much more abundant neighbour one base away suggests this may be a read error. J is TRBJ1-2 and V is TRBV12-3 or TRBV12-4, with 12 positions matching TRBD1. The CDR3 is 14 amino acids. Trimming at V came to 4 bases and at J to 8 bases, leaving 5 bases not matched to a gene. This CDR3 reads CASSCGDRGLGYTF. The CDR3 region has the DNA TGTGCCAGCAGTTGCGGGGACAGGGGGCTCGGCTACACCTTC.

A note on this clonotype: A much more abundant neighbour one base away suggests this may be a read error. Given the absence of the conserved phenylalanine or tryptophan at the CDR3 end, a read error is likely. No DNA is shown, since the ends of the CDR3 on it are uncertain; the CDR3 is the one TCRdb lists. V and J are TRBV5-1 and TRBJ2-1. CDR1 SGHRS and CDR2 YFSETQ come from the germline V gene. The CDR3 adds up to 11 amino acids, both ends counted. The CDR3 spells CASSLGATRFC.

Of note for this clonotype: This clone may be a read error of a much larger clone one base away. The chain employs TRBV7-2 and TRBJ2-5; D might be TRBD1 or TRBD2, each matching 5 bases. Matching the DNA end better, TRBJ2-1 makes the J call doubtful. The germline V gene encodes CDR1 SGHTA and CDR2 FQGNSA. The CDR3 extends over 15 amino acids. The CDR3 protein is CASRQQPGSQETQFF. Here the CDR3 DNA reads TGTGCCAGCAGACAGCAACCAGGGAGCCAAGAGACCCAGTTCTTC.

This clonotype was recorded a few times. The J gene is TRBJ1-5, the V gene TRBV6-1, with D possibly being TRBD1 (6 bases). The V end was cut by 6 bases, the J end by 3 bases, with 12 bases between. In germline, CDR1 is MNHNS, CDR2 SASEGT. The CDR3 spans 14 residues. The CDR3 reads CASRKGQTNQPQHF. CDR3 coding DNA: TGTGCCAGCAGGAAAGGACAGACCAATCAGCCCCAGCATTTT.

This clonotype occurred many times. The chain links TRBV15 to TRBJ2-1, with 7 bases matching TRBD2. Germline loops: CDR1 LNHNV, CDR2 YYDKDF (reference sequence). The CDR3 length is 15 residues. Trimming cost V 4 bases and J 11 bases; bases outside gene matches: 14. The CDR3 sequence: CATSNRLADTMKQFF. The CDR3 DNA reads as TGTGCCACCAGCAATAGGCTAGCGGATACAATGAAGCAGTTCTTC.

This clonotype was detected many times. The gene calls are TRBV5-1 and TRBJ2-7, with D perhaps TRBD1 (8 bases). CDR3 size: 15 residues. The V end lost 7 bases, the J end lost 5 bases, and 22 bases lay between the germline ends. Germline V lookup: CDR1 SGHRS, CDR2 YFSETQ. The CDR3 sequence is CASGREVRGQDEQYF. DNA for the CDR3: TGCGCCAGCGGCCGGGAGGTCCGGGGACAGGACGAGCAGTACTTC. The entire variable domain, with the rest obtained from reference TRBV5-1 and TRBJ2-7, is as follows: KAGVTQTPRYLIKTRGQQVTLSCSPISGHRSVSWYQQTPGQGLQFLFEYFSETQRNKGNFPGRFSGRQFSNSRSEMNVSTLELGDSALYLCASGREVRGQDEQYFGPGTRLTVT.

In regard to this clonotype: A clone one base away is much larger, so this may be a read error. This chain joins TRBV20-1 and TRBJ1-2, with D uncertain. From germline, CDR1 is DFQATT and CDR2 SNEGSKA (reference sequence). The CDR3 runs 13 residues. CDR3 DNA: TGCAGTGTTAGAGATATATTGGGGAATGGCTACACCTTC. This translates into CSVRDILGNGYTF.

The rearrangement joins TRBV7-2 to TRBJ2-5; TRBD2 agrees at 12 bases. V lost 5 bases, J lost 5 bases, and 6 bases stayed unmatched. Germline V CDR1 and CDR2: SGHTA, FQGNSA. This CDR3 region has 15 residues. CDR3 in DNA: TGTGCCAGCAGCCCGACACTAGCGGGGGGTGAGACCCAGTACTTC. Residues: CASSPTLAGGETQYF. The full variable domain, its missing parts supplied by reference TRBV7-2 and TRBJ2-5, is GAGVSQSPSNKVTEKGKDVELRCDPISGHTALYWYRQSLGQGLEFLIYFQGNSAPDKSGLPSDRFSAERTGGSVSTLTIQRTQQEDSAVYLCASSPTLAGGETQYFGPGTRLLVL.

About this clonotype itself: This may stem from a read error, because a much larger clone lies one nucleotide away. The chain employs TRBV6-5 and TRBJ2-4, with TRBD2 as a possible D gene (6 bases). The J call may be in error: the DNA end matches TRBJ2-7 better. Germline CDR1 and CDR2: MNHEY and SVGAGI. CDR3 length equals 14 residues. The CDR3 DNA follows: TGTGCCAGCAGTGATCAGGGAGGCGTCTACGAGCAGTACTTC. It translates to CASSDQGGVYEQYF.

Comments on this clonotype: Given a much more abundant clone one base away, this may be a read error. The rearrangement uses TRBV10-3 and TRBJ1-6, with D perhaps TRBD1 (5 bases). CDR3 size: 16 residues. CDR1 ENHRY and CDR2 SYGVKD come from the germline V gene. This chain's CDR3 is CAVSESGDSYNSPLHF. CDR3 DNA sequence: TGTGCCGTCAGTGAGTCGGGGGACTCCTATAATTCACCCCTCCACTTT.

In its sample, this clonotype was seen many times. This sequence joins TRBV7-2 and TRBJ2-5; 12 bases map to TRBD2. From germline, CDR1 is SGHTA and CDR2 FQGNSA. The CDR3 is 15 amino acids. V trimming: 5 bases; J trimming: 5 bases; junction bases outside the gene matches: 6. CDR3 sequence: CASSPGLAGRETQYF. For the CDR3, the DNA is TGTGCCAGCAGCCCCGGACTAGCGGGGAGGGAGACCCAGTACTTC.

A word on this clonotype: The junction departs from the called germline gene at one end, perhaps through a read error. The DNA for the CDR3 is TGTGCCAGCATCTTGGGGACAGGGGCGCCCACCGGGGAGCTGTTTTTT. As protein: CASILGTGAPTGELFF. This rearrangement joins TRBV5-5 to TRBJ2-2, with 10 bases identical to TRBD1. The germline V gene has CDR1 SGHKS and CDR2 YYEKEE (reference sequence). This CDR3 region has 16 residues.

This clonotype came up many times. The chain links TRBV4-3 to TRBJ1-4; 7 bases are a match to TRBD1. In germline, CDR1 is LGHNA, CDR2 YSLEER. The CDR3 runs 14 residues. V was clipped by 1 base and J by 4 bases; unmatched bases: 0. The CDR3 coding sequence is TGCGCCAGCAGCCAAGGACAGGGTAATGAAAAACTGTTTTTT. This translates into CASSQGQGNEKLFF.

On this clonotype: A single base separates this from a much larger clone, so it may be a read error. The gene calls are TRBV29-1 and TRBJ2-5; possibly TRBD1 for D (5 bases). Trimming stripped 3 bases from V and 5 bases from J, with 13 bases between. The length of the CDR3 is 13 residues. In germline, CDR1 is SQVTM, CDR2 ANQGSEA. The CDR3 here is CSVDTGALETQYF. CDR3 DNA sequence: TGCAGCGTTGACACAGGTGCCCTGGAGACCCAGTACTTC.

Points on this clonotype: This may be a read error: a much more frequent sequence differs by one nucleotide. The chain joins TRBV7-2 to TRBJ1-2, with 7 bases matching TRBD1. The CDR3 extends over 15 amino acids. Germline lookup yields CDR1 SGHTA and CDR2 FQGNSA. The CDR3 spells CASSSRTGPNYGYIF. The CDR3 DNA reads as TGTGCCAGCAGCTCCCGGACAGGTCCTAACTATGGCTACATCTTC.

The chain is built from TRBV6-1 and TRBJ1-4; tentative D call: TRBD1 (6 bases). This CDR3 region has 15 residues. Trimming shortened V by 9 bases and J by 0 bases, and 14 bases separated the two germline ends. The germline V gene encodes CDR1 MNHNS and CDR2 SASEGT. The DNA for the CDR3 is TGTGCCAGATCCTATCAGGGGCCAACTAATGAAAAACTGTTTTTT. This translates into CARSYQGPTNEKLFF.

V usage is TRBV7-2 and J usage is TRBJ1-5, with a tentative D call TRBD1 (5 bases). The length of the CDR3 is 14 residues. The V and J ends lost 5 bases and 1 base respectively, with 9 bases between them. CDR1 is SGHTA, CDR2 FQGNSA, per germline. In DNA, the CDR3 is TGTGCCAGCAGCCCGGACACCAGCAATCAGCCCCAGCATTTT. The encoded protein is CASSPDTSNQPQHF.

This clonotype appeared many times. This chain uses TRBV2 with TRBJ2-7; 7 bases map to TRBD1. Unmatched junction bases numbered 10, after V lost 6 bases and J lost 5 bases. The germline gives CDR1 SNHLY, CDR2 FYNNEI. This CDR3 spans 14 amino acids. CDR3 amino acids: CASRGGGGWDEQYF. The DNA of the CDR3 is TGTGCCAGCAGAGGGGGCGGCGGATGGGACGAGCAGTACTTC.